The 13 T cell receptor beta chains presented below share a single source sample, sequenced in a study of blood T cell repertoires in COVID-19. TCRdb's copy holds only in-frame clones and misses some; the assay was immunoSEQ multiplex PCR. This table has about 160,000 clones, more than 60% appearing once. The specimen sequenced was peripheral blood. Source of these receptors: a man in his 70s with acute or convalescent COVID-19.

CDR3 amino acids: CASSNFPGTGNYGYTF. Here the CDR3 DNA reads TGTGCCAGCAGCAATTTCCCCGGGACAGGGAACTATGGCTACACCTTC. The rearrangement links TRBV9 to TRBJ1-2; 9 positions agree with TRBD1. The trim removed 4 bases at V and 2 bases at J, leaving 9 bases unmatched. The CDR3 loop spans 16 amino acids. Germline-derived CDR1 and CDR2 are SGDLS and YYNGEE.

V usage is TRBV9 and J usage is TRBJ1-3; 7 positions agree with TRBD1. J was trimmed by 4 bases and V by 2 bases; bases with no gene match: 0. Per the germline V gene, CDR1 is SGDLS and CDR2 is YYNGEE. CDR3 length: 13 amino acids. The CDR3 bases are TGTGCCAGCAGCGTGGACAGGGGAAACACCATATATTTT. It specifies CASSVDRGNTIYF. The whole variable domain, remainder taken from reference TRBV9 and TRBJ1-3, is DSGVTQTPKHLITATGQRVTLRCSPRSGDLSVYWYQQSLDQGLQFLIQYYNGEERAKGNILERFSAQQFPDLHSELNLSSLELGDSALYFCASSVDRGNTIYFGEGSWLTVV.

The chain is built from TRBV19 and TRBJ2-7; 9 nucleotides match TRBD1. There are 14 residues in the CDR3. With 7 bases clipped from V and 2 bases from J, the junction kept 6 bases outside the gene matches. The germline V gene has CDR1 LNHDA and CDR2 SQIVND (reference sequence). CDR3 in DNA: TGTGCCAGTAACTACCGGGACAGGGCCTACGAGCAGTACTTC. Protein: CASNYRDRAYEQYF.

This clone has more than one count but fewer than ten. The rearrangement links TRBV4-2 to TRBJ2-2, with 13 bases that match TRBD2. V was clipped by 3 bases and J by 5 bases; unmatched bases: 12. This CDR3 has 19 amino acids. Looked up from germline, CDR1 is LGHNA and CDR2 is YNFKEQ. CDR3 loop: CASSQEGGLAGARTGELFF. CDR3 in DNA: TGTGCCAGCAGCCAGGAGGGTGGACTAGCGGGAGCGAGGACCGGGGAGCTGTTTTTT.

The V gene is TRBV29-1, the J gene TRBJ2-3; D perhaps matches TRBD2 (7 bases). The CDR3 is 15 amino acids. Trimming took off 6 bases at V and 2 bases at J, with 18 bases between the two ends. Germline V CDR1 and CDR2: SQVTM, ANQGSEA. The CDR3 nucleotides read TGCAGCGTAGATTTAGGGGGGGGGCACACAGATACGCAGTATTTT. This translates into CSVDLGGGHTDTQYF.

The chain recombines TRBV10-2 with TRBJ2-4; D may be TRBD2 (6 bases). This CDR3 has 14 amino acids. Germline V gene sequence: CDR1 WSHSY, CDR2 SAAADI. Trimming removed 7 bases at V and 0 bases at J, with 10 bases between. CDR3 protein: CASNGGIAKNIQYF. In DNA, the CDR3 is TGCGCCAGCAATGGGGGGATAGCCAAAAACATTCAGTACTTC.

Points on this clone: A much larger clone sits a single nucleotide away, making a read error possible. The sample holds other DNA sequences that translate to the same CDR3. The CDR3 loop is CASSSWTGGLQQFF. The CDR3 DNA is TGTGCCAGCAGTAGCTGGACAGGAGGCCTTCAGCAGTTCTTC. The chain links TRBV27 to TRBJ2-1; 7 bases agree with TRBD1. Germline-derived CDR1 and CDR2 are MNHEY and SMNVEV (reference sequence). The CDR3 loop spans 14 amino acids. J lost 11 bases, V lost 5 bases, and 12 bases had no gene match.

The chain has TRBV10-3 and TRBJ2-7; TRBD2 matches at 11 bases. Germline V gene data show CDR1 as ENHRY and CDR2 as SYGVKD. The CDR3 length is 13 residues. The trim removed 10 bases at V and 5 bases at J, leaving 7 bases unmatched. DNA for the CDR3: TGTGCCACGGAGACTAGCGGGATAAACGAGCAGTACTTC. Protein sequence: CATETSGINEQYF.

The CDR3 DNA is TGTGCCAGCAGCCCCCGGACAGGGTCCGAGAGGGATACGCAGTATTTT. Translating it yields CASSPRTGSERDTQYF. The V gene is TRBV3-1 (or the pseudogene TRBV3-2), the J gene TRBJ2-3; 8 bases are shared with TRBD1. The length of the CDR3 is 16 residues. Germline-derived CDR1 and CDR2 are LGHDT and YNNKEL (reference sequence). Trimming at V came to 4 bases and at J to 6 bases, leaving 12 bases not matched to a gene.

In DNA, the CDR3 is TGTGCCAGCAGCCAAGTAACAGCCCTTGGCTACACCTTC. It is translated as CASSQVTALGYTF. This chain links TRBV3-1 (or the pseudogene TRBV3-2) with TRBJ1-2; D gene uncertain. V was clipped by 1 base and J by 7 bases, with 10 bases between them. The CDR3 extends over 13 amino acids. Germline loops: CDR1 LGHDT, CDR2 YNNKEL (reference sequence).

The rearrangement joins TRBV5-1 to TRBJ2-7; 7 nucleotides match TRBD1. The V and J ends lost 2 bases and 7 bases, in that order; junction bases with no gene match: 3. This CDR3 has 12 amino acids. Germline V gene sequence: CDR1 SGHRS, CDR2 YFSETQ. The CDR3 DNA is TGCGCCAGCAGCTTCAGGGGGAGTGAGCAGTACTTC. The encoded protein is CASSFRGSEQYF.

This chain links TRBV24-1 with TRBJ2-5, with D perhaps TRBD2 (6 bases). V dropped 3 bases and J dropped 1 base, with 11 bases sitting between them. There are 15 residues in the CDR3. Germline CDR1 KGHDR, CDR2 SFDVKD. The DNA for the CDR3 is TGTGCCACCAGTGATAACCGGGGGAGCCAAGAGACCCAGTACTTC. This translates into CATSDNRGSQETQYF.

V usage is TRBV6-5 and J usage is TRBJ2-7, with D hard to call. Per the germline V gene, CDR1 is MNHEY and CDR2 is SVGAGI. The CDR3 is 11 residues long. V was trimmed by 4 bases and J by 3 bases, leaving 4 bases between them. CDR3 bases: TGTGCCAGCAGTTCCATCTACGAGCAGTACTTC. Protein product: CASSSIYEQYF.